One and the same sample provided the 9 T cell receptor beta chains below, sequenced in a study of T cell responses to AZD1222 COVID-19 vaccine. Sequenced by immunoSEQ multiplex PCR; TCRdb stores in-frame clones only, minus some. The repertoire holds just over 150,000 clones, with 90% to 95% as singletons. The sample was peripheral blood, taken 28 days after the second AZD1222 dose. These receptors originate from an adult who received the AZD1222 COVID-19 vaccine.

This chain links TRBV4-1 with TRBJ1-5; D gene uncertain. Germline V gene sequence: CDR1 MGHRA, CDR2 YSYEKL. V gave up 1 base and J gave up 7 bases, with 17 bases separating them. The length of the CDR3 is 16 residues. This CDR3 is CASSQVTGMTFQPQHF. The DNA for the CDR3 is TGCGCCAGCAGCCAAGTAACCGGGATGACATTCCAGCCCCAGCATTTT.

This clone has just one count. The CDR3 protein is CASRGSEQYF. For the CDR3, the DNA is TGTGCCAGCAGGGGTTCCGAGCAGTACTTC. This chain uses TRBV2 with TRBJ2-7; D is undetermined. The germline CDR1 and CDR2 sequences are SNHLY and FYNNEI. The germline V and J ends were trimmed by 6 bases and 6 bases, with 6 bases remaining between them. CDR3 length: 10 residues.

Regarding this clone: In the same sample, other DNA sequences code for this CDR3. This chain joins TRBV12-3 or TRBV12-4 and TRBJ1-1; D is undetermined. Trimming left V 3 bases short and J 4 bases short, with 6 bases between. CDR3 size: 12 residues. CDR3 in amino acids: CASSFSGTEAFF. CDR3 coding DNA: TGTGCCAGCAGTTTTTCGGGCACTGAAGCTTTCTTT.

The count of this clone is one. The chain carries TRBV6-5 and TRBJ1-5; D may be TRBD1 (5 bases). Trimming removed 5 bases at V and 5 bases at J, with 10 bases between. This CDR3 contains 13 residues. Germline assignment: CDR1 MNHEY and CDR2 SVGAGI. The DNA for the CDR3 is TGTGCCAGCAGTCACGCGGGGGATCAGCCCCAGCATTTT. The encoded protein is CASSHAGDQPQHF.

The count of this clone is one. The chain uses TRBV6-5 and TRBJ1-4, with D perhaps TRBD1 (5 bases). The V gene lost 8 bases and the J gene lost 7 bases, with 14 bases spanning the gap. Per germline, CDR1 MNHEY and CDR2 SVGAGI. There are 13 residues in the CDR3. The CDR3 reads CASQGRVREKLFF. The CDR3 DNA reads as TGTGCCAGCCAGGGTCGGGTTCGTGAAAAACTGTTTTTT.

This chain joins TRBV5-1 and TRBJ1-1, with D possibly being TRBD1 (5 bases). CDR1 and CDR2 from the germline V gene are SGHRS and YFSETQ. Trimming removed 2 bases from V and 2 bases from J, with 13 bases in between. The CDR3 is made up of 15 amino acids. CDR3 in amino acids: CASSFGDGGNTEAFF. The DNA of the CDR3 is TGCGCCAGCAGCTTCGGGGACGGGGGAAACACTGAAGCTTTCTTT.

V gene TRBV2 combines with J gene TRBJ2-1; 11 bases match TRBD1. Per the germline V gene, CDR1 is SNHLY and CDR2 is FYNNEI. This CDR3 comprises 15 residues. J was trimmed by 15 bases and V by 4 bases; bases with no gene match: 14. The DNA for the CDR3 is TGTGCCAGCAGTGGGAGGACAGGGGGCGCTTTCATGGGGTTCTTC. It translates to CASSGRTGGAFMGFF.

This clone was recorded a few times. The gene calls are TRBV11-2 and TRBJ2-7; 7 bases fit TRBD2. Trimming removed 3 bases from V and 6 bases from J; junction bases left unmatched: 8. This CDR3 contains 14 residues. Germline V gene data show CDR1 as SGHAT and CDR2 as FQNNGV. CDR3 amino acids: CASSFRASGVEQYF. DNA for the CDR3: TGTGCCAGCAGCTTTCGAGCGAGCGGGGTCGAGCAGTACTTC.

The chain has TRBV13 and TRBJ1-5; D may be TRBD1 (6 bases). The CDR3 loop spans 15 amino acids. Germline-derived CDR1 and CDR2 are PRHDT and FYEKMQ (reference sequence). The V end was cut by 5 bases, the J end by 2 bases, with 13 bases between. The CDR3 loop is CASSPGRGGNQPQHF. The CDR3 DNA follows: TGTGCCAGCAGCCCCGGCAGGGGAGGCAATCAGCCCCAGCATTTT.